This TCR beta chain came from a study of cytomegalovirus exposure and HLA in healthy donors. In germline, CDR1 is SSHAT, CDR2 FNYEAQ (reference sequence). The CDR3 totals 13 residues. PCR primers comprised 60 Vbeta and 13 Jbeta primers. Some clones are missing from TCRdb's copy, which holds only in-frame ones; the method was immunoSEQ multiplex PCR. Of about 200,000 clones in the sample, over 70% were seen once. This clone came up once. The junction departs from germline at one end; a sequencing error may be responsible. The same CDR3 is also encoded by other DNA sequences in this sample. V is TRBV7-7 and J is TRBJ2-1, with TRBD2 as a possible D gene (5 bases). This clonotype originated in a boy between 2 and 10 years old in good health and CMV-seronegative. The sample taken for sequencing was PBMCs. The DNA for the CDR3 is TGTGCTAGCAGCTCAACGGGGATGGCTGAGCAGTTCTTC. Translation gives CASSSTGMAEQFF.